Below, 8 T cell receptor beta chains from the same sample are listed, as sequenced in a study of graft-versus-host responses after intestinal transplantation. For these TCRs, the target antigens are not known. Data came from immunoSEQ multiplex PCR; TCRdb stores just in-frame clones and leaves some out. The table has around 88,000 clones, approximately 89% seen once. Here the sequenced sample was unstimulated CD8+ T cells sorted from spleen or lymph node cells, taken before transplant. Receptors were obtained from a human donor who was the organ donor for an intestinal transplant.

This chain uses TRBV19 with TRBJ2-7; D call uncertain. The CDR3 is 12 residues long. The germline V gene encodes CDR1 LNHDA and CDR2 SQIVND (reference sequence). Trimming took 4 bases from V and 0 from J, leaving 4 bases between them. The CDR3: CASSSGSYEQYF. The CDR3 coding sequence is TGTGCCAGTAGTAGCGGCTCCTACGAGCAGTACTTC.

The chain uses TRBV29-1 and TRBJ2-7; the D gene is possibly TRBD2 (5 bases). This CDR3 spans 13 amino acids. Per germline, CDR1 SQVTM and CDR2 ANQGSEA. With 3 bases removed from V and 0 bases from J, the gap between germline ends came to 9 bases. The CDR3 reads CSVDGENSYEQYF. DNA for the CDR3: TGCAGCGTTGACGGGGAAAACTCCTACGAGCAGTACTTC.

The gene calls are TRBV6-4 and TRBJ2-2; D remains ambiguous. The CDR3 is made up of 15 amino acids. CDR1 is MRHNA and CDR2 is SNTAGT in the germline V gene. Trimming stripped 0 bases from V and 1 base from J, with 6 bases between. DNA for the CDR3: TGTGCCAGCAGTGACTCGGCCAGGAACACCGGGGAGCTGTTTTTT. This encodes CASSDSARNTGELFF.

This clone was observed once. This chain uses TRBV11-3 with TRBJ2-3, with 8 bases fitting TRBD2. J was trimmed by 4 bases and V by 5 bases; bases with no gene match: 17. The CDR3 loop spans 18 amino acids. From germline, CDR1 is SGHNT and CDR2 YENEEA. This CDR3 reads CASSHSYGEAGDSDTQYF. CDR3 in DNA: TGTGCCAGCAGCCATTCCTATGGCGAAGCGGGAGACTCAGATACGCAGTATTTT.

The CDR3: CASSEIGSNQPQHF. As DNA, the CDR3 is TGTGCCAGCAGTGAAATTGGCTCGAATCAGCCCCAGCATTTT. The chain uses TRBV6-1 and TRBJ1-5; D not certain. CDR1 is MNHNS and CDR2 is SASEGT in the germline V gene. V was pared by 2 bases and J by 4 bases, with 9 bases between. This CDR3 has 14 amino acids.

The V call is TRBV4-1, the J call TRBJ1-2; 7 bases agree with TRBD1. CDR1 and CDR2 (germline): MGHRA, YSYEKL. J lost 7 bases, V lost 3 bases, and 11 bases had no gene match. The CDR3 is 15 amino acids. CDR3 sequence: CASSHAILGQFGYTF. The CDR3 DNA sequence: TGCGCCAGCAGCCACGCGATACTGGGACAGTTTGGCTACACCTTC.

This clone was seen a few times. Additional DNA sequences in this sample encode the identical CDR3. This sequence joins TRBV19 and TRBJ1-1; D not resolved. V was trimmed by 1 base and J by 1 base, leaving 4 bases between them. CDR1 is LNHDA, CDR2 SQIVND, per germline (reference sequence). This CDR3 is 13 amino acids long. CDR3 bases: TGTGCCAGTAGTATAGCCAGGAACACTGAAGCTTTCTTT. Protein sequence: CASSIARNTEAFF.

This clone was detected once. The genes are TRBV5-6 and TRBJ2-1, with 9 nucleotides matching TRBD2. The CDR3 is 15 amino acids. CDR1 SGHDT and CDR2 YYEEEE come from the germline V gene. J was trimmed by 8 bases and V by 0 bases; bases with no gene match: 6. DNA of the CDR3: TGTGCCAGCAGCTTGGAAAGCGGGGGGATCGATGAGCAGTTCTTC. Amino acids: CASSLESGGIDEQFF. The variable domain in full, with the rest retrieved from reference TRBV5-6 and TRBJ2-1, is DAGVTQSPTHLIKTRGQQVTLRCSPKSGHDTVSWYQQALGQGPQFIFQYYEEEERQRGNFPDRFSGHQFPNYSSELNVNALLLGDSALYLCASSLESGGIDEQFFGPGTRLTVL.